These 21 T cell receptor beta chains originate from one sample sequenced in a study of T cells in localized non-small cell lung cancer. Repertoires were generated with immunoSEQ multiplex PCR, while TCRdb's copy carries only in-frame clones and drops some. Here the sample spans approximately 61,000 clones, roughly 85% being singletons. Sequenced here: peripheral blood, sampled before any cancer treatment. Receptors originate from a woman aged 35 to 69 with stage I lung adenocarcinoma.

V usage is TRBV4-2 and J usage is TRBJ1-2; weak D call: TRBD1 (5 bases). V was clipped by 0 bases and J by 0 bases, with 14 bases between them. The CDR3 extends over 17 amino acids. Germline V CDR1 and CDR2: LGHNA, YNFKEQ. CDR3 loop: CASSQDLRDGANYGYTF. The CDR3 DNA reads TGTGCCAGCAGCCAAGACCTCCGGGACGGAGCTAACTATGGCTACACCTTC.

V and J are TRBV6-6 and TRBJ1-5, with D possibly being TRBD1 (5 bases). Trimming cost V 7 bases and J 3 bases, with 16 bases left between them. The CDR3 covers 15 residues. The V gene's germline CDR1 is MNHNY and CDR2 SVGAGI (reference sequence). The CDR3 sequence: CASKIPGHLNQPQHF. The CDR3 DNA sequence: TGTGCCAGCAAGATACCAGGACACCTCAATCAGCCCCAGCATTTT.

The genes are TRBV9 and TRBJ2-7; no firm D call. The length of the CDR3 is 11 residues. CDR1 is SGDLS and CDR2 is YYNGEE in the germline V gene. Trimming left V 0 bases short and J 6 bases short, with 4 bases between. The CDR3 DNA follows: TGTGCCAGCAGCGTAGGGGGCGAGCAGTACTTC. This translates into CASSVGGEQYF.

The chain has TRBV7-2 and TRBJ2-3; 8 bases are shared with TRBD2. The CDR3 totals 15 residues. The V segment lost 2 bases and the J segment 3 bases; nucleotides outside the gene matches: 4. Germline V CDR1 and CDR2: SGHTA, FQGNSA. This CDR3 is CASSLPGGITDTQYF. DNA of the CDR3: TGTGCCAGCAGCTTACCGGGGGGGATTACAGATACGCAGTATTTT.

The chain joins TRBV30 to TRBJ1-2; 11 positions match TRBD1. V dropped 4 bases and J dropped 6; count of bases not matched to a gene: 13. Germline CDR1 GTSNPN, CDR2 SVGIG (reference sequence). The CDR3 runs to 16 residues. DNA of the CDR3: TGTGCCTGGACCCGGGACAGGGGGTTTATCAACAATGGCTACACCTTC. Translation gives CAWTRDRGFINNGYTF.

J is TRBJ2-7 and V is TRBV13; 8 bases fit TRBD1. The CDR3 has 16 residues. J gave up 5 bases and V 0 bases, and 9 bases lay outside the gene matches. Germline loops: CDR1 PRHDT, CDR2 FYEKMQ (reference sequence). CDR3 bases: TGTGCCAGCAGCTTAGGCAGGGGGCCCCCCGTTGACGAGCAGTACTTC. Protein sequence: CASSLGRGPPVDEQYF.

J is TRBJ1-1 and V is TRBV5-4; the D gene is possibly TRBD1 (6 bases). The CDR3 runs to 15 residues. Germline CDR1 and CDR2: SGHNT and YYREEE (reference sequence). The V end lost 4 bases, the J end lost 5 bases, and 18 bases lay between the germline ends. CDR3 region: CASSPSQARGTEAFF. The CDR3 region has the DNA TGTGCCAGCAGCCCATCACAGGCTAGGGGGACTGAAGCTTTCTTT.

The CDR3 DNA is TGTGCCAGCGGATTAGCGGGGGGGCTGAATACGCAGTATTTT. As protein: CASGLAGGLNTQYF. The chain has TRBV28 and TRBJ2-3; 11 bases map to TRBD2. V lost 8 bases, J lost 7 bases, and 8 bases stayed unmatched. The CDR3 has 14 residues. Germline lookup yields CDR1 MDHEN and CDR2 SYDVKM. Looking up the rest from reference TRBV28 and TRBJ2-3 gives the full variable domain: DVKVTQSSRYLVKRTGEKVFLECVQDMDHENMFWYRQDPGLGLRLIYFSYDVKMKEKGDIPEGYSVSREKKERFSLILESASTNQTSMYLCASGLAGGLNTQYFGPGTRLTVL.

The V call is TRBV30, the J call TRBJ1-2; 8 bases fit TRBD1. Per germline, CDR1 GTSNPN and CDR2 SVGIG (reference sequence). This CDR3 is built from 13 residues. The V segment lost 1 base and the J segment 5 bases; nucleotides outside the gene matches: 3. DNA for the CDR3: TGTGCCTGGAGTGCGGACAGGGAGTATGGCTACACCTTC. Translation: CAWSADREYGYTF.

The chain carries TRBV21-1 and TRBJ2-1; the table's D call, TRBD1, has no DNA check behind it. TRBV21-1 is labeled a pseudogene. The CDR3 runs to 16 residues. CDR3 amino acids: CASSKEGRGTYNEQFF. DNA of the CDR3: TGTGCCAGCAGCAAAGAGGGCAGGGGGACCTACAATGAGCAGTTCTTC.

This clone was counted a few times. This chain uses TRBV5-1 with TRBJ1-1; TRBD1 might be the D (5 bases). Trimming shortened V by 3 bases and J by 1 base, and 13 bases separated the two germline ends. The CDR3 has 15 amino acids. Germline CDR1 reads SGHRS; CDR2 reads YFSETQ. The CDR3 DNA reads TGCGCCAGCAGCTGGGGCTCAGGGCCGAACACTGAAGCTTTCTTT. Protein sequence: CASSWGSGPNTEAFF.

V usage is TRBV5-6 and J usage is TRBJ1-3; D not resolved. The V end lost 0 bases, the J end lost 0 bases, and 7 bases lay between the germline ends. Germline V CDR1 and CDR2: SGHDT, YYEEEE. The CDR3 is 15 residues long. The CDR3 spells CASSLATVSGNTIYF. The CDR3, as DNA: TGTGCCAGCAGCTTGGCAACAGTCTCTGGAAACACCATATATTTT.

V gene TRBV7-9 combines with J gene TRBJ1-6; the D gene is possibly TRBD1 (5 bases). The V end lost 3 bases, the J end lost 9 bases, and 12 bases lay between the germline ends. The germline gives CDR1 SEHNR, CDR2 FQNEAQ (reference sequence). The CDR3 runs 14 residues. CDR3 amino acids: CASSFGGEGSPLHF. CDR3 nucleotides: TGTGCCAGCAGCTTCGGGGGGGAGGGTTCACCCCTCCACTTT.

The chain is built from TRBV5-1 and TRBJ2-7; TRBD1 agrees at 7 bases. Trimming at V came to 1 base and at J to 1 base, leaving 8 bases not matched to a gene. The CDR3 has 16 amino acids. Germline V gene data show CDR1 as SGHRS and CDR2 as YFSETQ. The DNA for the CDR3 is TGCGCCAGCAGCTTGAGACCGGGACAGAGTTCCTACGAGCAGTACTTC. This sequence encodes CASSLRPGQSSYEQYF.

This clone was observed once. This chain uses TRBV19 with TRBJ2-2, with 12 bases identical to TRBD1. V dropped 7 bases and J dropped 7; count of bases not matched to a gene: 16. Germline V gives CDR1 LNHDA, CDR2 SQIVND (reference sequence). The CDR3 length is 18 residues. This CDR3 is CASTNGPGQGATGGELFF. The CDR3 nucleotides are TGTGCCAGTACTAACGGACCGGGACAGGGGGCAACTGGCGGGGAGCTGTTTTTT.

The rearrangement links TRBV5-1 to TRBJ2-7; D uncertain. CDR3 length: 14 residues. Germline values: CDR1 SGHRS, CDR2 YFSETQ. V dropped 0 bases and J dropped 4 bases, with 11 bases sitting between them. CDR3 sequence reads: CASSLVSEVYEQYF. CDR3 nucleotides: TGCGCCAGCAGCTTGGTATCTGAGGTTTACGAGCAGTACTTC.

The genes are TRBV7-9 and TRBJ2-1; 10 positions agree with TRBD1. The CDR3 is 17 residues long. Germline V gene sequence: CDR1 SEHNR, CDR2 FQNEAQ (reference sequence). V lost 1 base to trimming and J lost 12 bases; unmatched junction nucleotides: 15. Here the CDR3 reads CASSLEVGTGAKLPQFF. The CDR3 coding sequence is TGTGCCAGCAGCTTAGAGGTTGGGACAGGGGCAAAACTACCGCAGTTCTTC.

The J gene is TRBJ1-3, the V gene TRBV7-8; 7 bases map to TRBD1. V gave up 6 bases and J gave up 0 bases; unmatched junction bases: 5. This CDR3 is built from 15 residues. Germline V CDR1 and CDR2: SGHVS, FQNEAQ. The CDR3 is CASSPGGASGNTIYF. CDR3 coding DNA: TGTGCCAGCAGTCCAGGGGGGGCCTCTGGAAACACCATATATTTT.

The gene calls are TRBV10-3 and TRBJ1-2, with D unresolved. The CDR3 has 13 amino acids. CDR1 and CDR2 (germline): ENHRY, SYGVKD. Trimming pared 11 bases from V and 4 bases from J, leaving 17 bases between. The CDR3 spells CASGANLGYGYTF. Written as DNA, the CDR3 is TGTGCCTCTGGAGCAAATTTGGGCTATGGCTACACCTTC.

The CDR3 loop reads CASSLWGSGDAEQYF. CDR3 in DNA: TGTGCCAGCAGCCTCTGGGGTAGCGGGGACGCCGAGCAGTACTTC. The chain employs TRBV7-2 and TRBJ2-7; TRBD2 matches 8 bases. This CDR3 spans 15 amino acids. Germline V gene data show CDR1 as SGHTA and CDR2 as FQGNSA. The junction had 12 bases not matched to a gene; V was cut back by 5 bases and J by 6 bases.

The V and J genes are TRBV4-1 and TRBJ1-1; D gene uncertain. V was pared by 4 bases and J by 1 base, with 10 bases between. The length of the CDR3 is 14 residues. Germline V gene data show CDR1 as MGHRA and CDR2 as YSYEKL. The CDR3 region has the DNA TGCGCCAGCAGCCCCTTAAGAGGGAACACTGAAGCTTTCTTT. Amino acids: CASSPLRGNTEAFF.